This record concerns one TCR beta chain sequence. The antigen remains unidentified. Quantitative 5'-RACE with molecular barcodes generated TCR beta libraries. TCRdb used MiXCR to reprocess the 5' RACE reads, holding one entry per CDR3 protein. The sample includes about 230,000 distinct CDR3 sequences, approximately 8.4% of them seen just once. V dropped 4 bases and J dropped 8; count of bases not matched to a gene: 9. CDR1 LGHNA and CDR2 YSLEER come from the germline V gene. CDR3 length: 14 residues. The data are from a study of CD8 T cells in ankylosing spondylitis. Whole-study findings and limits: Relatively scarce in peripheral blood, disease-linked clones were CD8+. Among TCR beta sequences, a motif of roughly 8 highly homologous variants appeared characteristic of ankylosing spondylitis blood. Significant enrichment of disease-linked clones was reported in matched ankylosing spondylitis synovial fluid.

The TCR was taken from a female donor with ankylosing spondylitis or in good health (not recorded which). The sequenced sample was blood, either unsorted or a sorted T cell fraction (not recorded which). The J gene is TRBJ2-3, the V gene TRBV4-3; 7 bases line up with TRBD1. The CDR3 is CASSPGTGDVTQYF. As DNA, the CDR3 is TGCGCCAGCAGCCCCGGCACAGGGGATGTTACGCAGTATTTT.